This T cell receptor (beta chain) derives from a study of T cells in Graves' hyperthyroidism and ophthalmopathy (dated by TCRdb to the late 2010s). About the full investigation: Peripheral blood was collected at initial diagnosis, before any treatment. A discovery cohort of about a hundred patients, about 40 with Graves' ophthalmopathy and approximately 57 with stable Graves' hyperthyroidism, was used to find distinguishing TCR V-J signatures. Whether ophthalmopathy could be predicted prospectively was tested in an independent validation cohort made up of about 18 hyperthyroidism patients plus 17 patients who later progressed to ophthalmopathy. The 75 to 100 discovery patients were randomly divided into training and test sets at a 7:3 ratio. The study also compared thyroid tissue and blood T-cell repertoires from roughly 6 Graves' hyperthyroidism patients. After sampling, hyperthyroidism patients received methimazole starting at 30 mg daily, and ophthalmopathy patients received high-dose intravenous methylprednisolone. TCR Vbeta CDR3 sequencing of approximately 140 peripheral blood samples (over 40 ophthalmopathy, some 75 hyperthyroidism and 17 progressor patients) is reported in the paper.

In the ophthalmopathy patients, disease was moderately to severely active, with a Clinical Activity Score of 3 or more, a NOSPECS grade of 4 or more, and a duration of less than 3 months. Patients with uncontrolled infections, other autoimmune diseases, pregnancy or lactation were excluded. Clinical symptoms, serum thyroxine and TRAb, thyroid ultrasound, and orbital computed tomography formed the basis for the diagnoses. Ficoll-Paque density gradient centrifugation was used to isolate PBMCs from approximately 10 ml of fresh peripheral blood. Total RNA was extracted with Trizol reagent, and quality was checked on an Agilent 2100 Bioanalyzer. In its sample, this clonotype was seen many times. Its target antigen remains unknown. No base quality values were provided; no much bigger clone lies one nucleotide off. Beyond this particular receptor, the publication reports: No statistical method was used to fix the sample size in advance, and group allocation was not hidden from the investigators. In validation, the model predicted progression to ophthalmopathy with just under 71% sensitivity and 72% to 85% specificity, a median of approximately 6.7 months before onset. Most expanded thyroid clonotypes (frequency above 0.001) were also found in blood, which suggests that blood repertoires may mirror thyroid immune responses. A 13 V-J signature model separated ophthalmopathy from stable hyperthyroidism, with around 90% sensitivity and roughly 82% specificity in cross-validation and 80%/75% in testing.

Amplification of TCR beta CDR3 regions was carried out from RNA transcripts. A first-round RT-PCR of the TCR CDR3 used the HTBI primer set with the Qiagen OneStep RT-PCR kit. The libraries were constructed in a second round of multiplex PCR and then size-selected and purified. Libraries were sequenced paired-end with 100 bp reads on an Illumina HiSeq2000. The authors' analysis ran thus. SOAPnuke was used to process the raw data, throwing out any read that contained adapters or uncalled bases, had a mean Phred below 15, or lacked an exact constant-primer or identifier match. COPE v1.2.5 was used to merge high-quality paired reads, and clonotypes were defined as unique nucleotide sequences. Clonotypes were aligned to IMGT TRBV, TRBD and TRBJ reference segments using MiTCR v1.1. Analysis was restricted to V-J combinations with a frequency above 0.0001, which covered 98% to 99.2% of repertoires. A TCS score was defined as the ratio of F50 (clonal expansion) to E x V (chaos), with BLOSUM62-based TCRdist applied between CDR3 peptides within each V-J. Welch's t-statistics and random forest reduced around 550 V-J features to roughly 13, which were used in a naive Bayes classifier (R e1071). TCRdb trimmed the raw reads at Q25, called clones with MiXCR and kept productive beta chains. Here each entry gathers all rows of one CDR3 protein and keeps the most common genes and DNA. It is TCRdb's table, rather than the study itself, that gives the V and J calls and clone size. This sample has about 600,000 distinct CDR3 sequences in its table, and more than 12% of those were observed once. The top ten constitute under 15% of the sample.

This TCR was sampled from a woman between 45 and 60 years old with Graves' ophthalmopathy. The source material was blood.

The base sequence is TGTGCCAGCAGCCGCAGTCAGAACACTGAAGCTTTCTTT. Its translation reads: CASSRSQNTEAFF. Rearrangement joined TRBV12-3 or TRBV12-4 to TRBJ1-1, with no confidently assigned D gene. V lost 6 bases and J lost 1 base; the stretch between them is 9 bases long. From cysteine to phenylalanine, the CDR3 is 13 amino acids long. Kept here is only the CDR3 DNA, which spans 39 bases and is read in frame from base 1.